This entry describes one T cell receptor (beta chain). The antigen is unknown. This specimen comes from a study of T cells after yellow fever vaccination. Study-wide results and limits: Most primary-vaccination clones reappeared after the booster (more than 95% CD4, about 87% CD8). It was a small share of clonotypes that appeared in both CD4 and CD8 compartments.

The V and J ends lost 5 bases and 3 bases, in that order; junction bases with no gene match: 2. CDR1 LNHDA and CDR2 SQIVND come from the germline V gene (reference sequence). The CDR3 contains 13 residues. MiXCR was run by TCRdb on the 5' RACE reads, yielding one entry per CDR3 protein. The sample yields roughly 160,000 distinct CDR3 sequences, about a tenth seen once. This specimen consisted of CD8+ T cells sorted from PBMCs, obtained 45 days after the yellow fever booster vaccination. The sequence derives from a man aged 18 to 29 who received the YFV17D yellow fever vaccine. The chain combines TRBV19 with TRBJ2-7, with 9 positions matching TRBD1. CDR3 amino acids: CASSAGQGYEQYF. The CDR3 nucleotides are TGTGCCAGTAGTGCGGGACAGGGCTACGAGCAGTACTTC.